What follows describes a single T cell receptor beta chain. The record originates from a study of blood T cell repertoires in COVID-19. Measured with immunoSEQ multiplex PCR; TCRdb has only the in-frame clones, and not every one. The sample records roughly 250,000 clones, around 87% being singletons. This CDR3 is built from 15 residues. Trimming took 2 bases from V and 6 from J, leaving 17 bases between them. Germline V gene lookup returns CDR1 LNHDA and CDR2 SQIVND (reference sequence). The clonotype was recovered from a woman aged 45-59 years who had recovered from COVID-19. J is TRBJ2-7 and V is TRBV19, with D possibly TRBD2 on 5 matching bases. The sequencing input was PBMCs or T cells enriched from blood (not recorded which). The CDR3 reads CASSIRAANSGEQYF. CDR3 nucleotide sequence: TGTGCCAGTAGTATAAGAGCGGCCAATTCCGGCGAGCAGTACTTC.